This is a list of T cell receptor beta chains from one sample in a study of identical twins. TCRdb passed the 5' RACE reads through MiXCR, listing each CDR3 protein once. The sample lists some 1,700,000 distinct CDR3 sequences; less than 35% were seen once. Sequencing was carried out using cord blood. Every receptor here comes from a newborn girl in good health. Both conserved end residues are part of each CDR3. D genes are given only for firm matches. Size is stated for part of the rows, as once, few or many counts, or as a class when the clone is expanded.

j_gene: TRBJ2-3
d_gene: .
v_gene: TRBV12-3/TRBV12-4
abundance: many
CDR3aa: CASSLAGTADTQYF
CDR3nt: TGTGCCAGCAGTTTAGCCGGGACGGCAGATACGCAGTATTTT

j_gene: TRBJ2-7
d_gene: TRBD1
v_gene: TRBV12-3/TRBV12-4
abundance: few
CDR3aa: CASSLSGGYNEQYF
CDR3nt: TGTGCCAGCAGTTTGTCAGGGGGCTACAATGAGCAGTACTTC

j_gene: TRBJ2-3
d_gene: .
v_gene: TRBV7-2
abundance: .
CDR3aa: CASSLALNTDTQYF
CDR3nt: TGTGCCAGCAGCTTAGCGCTGAACACAGATACGCAGTATTTT

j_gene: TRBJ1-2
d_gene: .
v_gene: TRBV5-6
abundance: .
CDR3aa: CAGSLEWTVYGYTF
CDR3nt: TGTGCCGGCAGCTTAGAGTGGACGGTTTATGGCTACACCTTC

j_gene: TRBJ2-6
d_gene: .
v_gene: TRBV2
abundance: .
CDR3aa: CASSENGLASGANVLTF
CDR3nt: TGTGCCAGCAGTGAAAACGGCCTGGCGTCTGGGGCCAACGTCCTGACTTTC

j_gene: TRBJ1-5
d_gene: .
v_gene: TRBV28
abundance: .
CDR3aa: CASRPEMGNQPQHF
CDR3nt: TGTGCCAGCAGACCCGAGATGGGCAATCAGCCCCAGCATTTT

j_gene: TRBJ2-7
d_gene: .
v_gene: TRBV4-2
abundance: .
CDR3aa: CASSHGTPDKGHEQYF
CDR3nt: TGTGCCAGCAGCCATGGGACTCCGGATAAGGGCCACGAGCAGTACTTC

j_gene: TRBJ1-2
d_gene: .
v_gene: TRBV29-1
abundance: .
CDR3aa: CSVEDRVGTNYGYTF
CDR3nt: TGCAGCGTTGAAGATCGGGTGGGAACTAACTATGGCTACACCTTC

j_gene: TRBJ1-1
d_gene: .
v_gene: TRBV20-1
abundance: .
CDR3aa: CSERRPGKVNTEAFF
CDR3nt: TGCAGTGAACGCCGACCAGGGAAGGTGAACACTGAAGCTTTCTTT

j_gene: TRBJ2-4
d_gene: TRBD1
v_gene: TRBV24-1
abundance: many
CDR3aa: CATSDPGQGNIQYF
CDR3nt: TGTGCCACCAGTGATCCGGGACAGGGAAACATTCAGTACTTC

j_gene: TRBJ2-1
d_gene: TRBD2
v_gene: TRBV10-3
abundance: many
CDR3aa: CAISEGSGAPPYNEQFF
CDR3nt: TGTGCCATCAGTGAGGGAAGCGGGGCCCCTCCATACAATGAGCAGTTCTTC

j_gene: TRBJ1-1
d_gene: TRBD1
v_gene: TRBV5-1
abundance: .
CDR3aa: CASSLEDRMNTEAFF
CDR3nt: TGCGCCAGCAGCTTGGAGGACAGGATGAACACTGAAGCTTTCTTT

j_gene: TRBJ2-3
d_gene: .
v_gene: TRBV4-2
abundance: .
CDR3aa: CAGSQERGVTDTQYF
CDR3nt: TGTGCCGGCAGCCAGGAGAGGGGGGTTACAGATACGCAGTATTTT

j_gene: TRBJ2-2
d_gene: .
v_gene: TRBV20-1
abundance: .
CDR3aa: CSARRTTNTGELFF
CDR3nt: TGCAGTGCTAGAAGGACCACGAACACCGGGGAGCTGTTTTTT

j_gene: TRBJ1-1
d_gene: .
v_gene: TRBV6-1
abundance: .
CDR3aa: CASSKINLAEAFF
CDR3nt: TGTGCCAGCAGTAAAATAAATCTGGCTGAAGCTTTCTTT

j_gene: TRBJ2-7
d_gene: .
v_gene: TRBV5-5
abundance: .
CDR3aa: CASTGLLYEQYF
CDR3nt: TGTGCCAGCACCGGGCTTCTCTACGAGCAGTACTTC

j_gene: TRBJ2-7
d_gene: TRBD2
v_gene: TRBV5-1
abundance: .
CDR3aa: CASSLGHRGRANEQYF
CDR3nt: TGCGCCAGCAGCTTGGGCCACCGCGGGAGGGCGAACGAGCAGTACTTC

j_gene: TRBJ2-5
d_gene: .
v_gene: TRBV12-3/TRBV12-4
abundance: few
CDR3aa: CASSWEGGGQETQYF
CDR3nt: TGTGCCAGCAGCTGGGAGGGGGGTGGGCAAGAGACCCAGTACTTC

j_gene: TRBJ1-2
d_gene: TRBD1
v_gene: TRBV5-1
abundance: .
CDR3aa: CASSLTTGAYGYTF
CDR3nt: TGCGCCAGCAGCCTGACTACAGGGGCCTATGGCTACACCTTC

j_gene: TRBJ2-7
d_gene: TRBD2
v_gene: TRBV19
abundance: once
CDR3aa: CASSRQPGTSGSFYEQYF
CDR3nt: TGTGCCAGTAGTAGACAGCCCGGGACTAGCGGGAGCTTCTACGAGCAGTACTTC

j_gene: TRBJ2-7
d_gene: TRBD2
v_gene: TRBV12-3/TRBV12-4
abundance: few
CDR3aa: CASTTGTSLSYNEQYF
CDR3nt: TGTGCCAGCACCACAGGGACTAGCCTCTCCTACAATGAGCAGTACTTC

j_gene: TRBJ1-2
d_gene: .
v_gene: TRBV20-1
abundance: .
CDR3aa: CSARIAGGVLYGYTF
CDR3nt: TGCAGTGCTAGAATAGCGGGGGGGGTCCTCTATGGCTACACCTTC

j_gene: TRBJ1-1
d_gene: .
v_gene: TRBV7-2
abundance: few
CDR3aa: CASSQRSGRRAFF
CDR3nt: TGTGCCAGCAGCCAAAGATCAGGGCGGAGGGCTTTCTTT

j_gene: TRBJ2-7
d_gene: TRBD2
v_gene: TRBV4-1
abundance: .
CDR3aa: CASSQGVWGSGKNYEQYF
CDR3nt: TGCGCCAGCAGCCAAGGGGTGTGGGGTAGCGGGAAAAATTACGAGCAGTACTTC

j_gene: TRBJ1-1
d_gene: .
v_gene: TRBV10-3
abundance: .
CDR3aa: CAISDESNTEAFF
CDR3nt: TGTGCCATCAGTGACGAGAGCAACACTGAAGCTTTCTTT

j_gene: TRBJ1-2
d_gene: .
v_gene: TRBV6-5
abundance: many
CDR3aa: CASRKGHSNYGYTF
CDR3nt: TGTGCCAGCAGAAAGGGGCATTCTAACTATGGCTACACCTTC

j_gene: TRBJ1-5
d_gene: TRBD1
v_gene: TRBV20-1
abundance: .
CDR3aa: CSARDRPTYSNQPQHF
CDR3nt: TGCAGTGCTCGGGACAGGCCGACCTATAGCAATCAGCCCCAGCATTTT

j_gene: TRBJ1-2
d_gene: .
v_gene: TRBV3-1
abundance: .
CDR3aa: CASSSTDRLTNYGYTF
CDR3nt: TGTGCCAGCAGCTCAACAGACCGCTTAACTAACTATGGCTACACCTTC

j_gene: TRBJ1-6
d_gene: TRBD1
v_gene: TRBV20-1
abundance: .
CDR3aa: CSSRKGDRAYNSPLHF
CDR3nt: TGCAGTTCGCGAAAGGGGGACAGGGCCTATAATTCACCCCTCCACTTT

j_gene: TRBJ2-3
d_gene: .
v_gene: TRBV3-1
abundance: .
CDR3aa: CASSPRGTLSRNTQYF
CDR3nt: TGTGCCAGCAGCCCCCGTGGGACTCTCTCGAGGAATACGCAGTATTTT

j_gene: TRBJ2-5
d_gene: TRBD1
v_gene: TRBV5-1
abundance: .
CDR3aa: CASSTGTGGRETQYF
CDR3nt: TGCGCCAGCAGCACCGGGACAGGGGGCAGGGAGACCCAGTACTTC

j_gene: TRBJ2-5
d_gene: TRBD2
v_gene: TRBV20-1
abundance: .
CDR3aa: CSAREPGLAARAQYF
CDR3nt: TGCAGTGCTAGAGAGCCGGGACTAGCGGCCCGTGCCCAGTACTTC

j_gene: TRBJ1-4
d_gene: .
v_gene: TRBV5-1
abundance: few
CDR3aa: CASSLAGPTVAEKLFF
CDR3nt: TGCGCCAGCAGCTTGGCGGGTCCCACCGTCGCAGAAAAACTGTTTTTT

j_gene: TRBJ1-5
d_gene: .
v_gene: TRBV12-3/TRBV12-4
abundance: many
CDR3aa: CASSLRSNQPQHF
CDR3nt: TGTGCCAGCAGTTTACGCAGCAATCAGCCCCAGCATTTT

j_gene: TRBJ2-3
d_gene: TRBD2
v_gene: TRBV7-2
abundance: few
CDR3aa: CASSLVGLALFLTDTQYF
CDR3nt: TGTGCCAGCAGCTTAGTTGGACTAGCCCTGTTCCTCACAGATACGCAGTATTTT

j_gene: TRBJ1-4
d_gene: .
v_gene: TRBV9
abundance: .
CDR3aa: CASSAYTATNEKLFF
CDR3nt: TGTGCCAGCAGCGCATATACAGCAACTAATGAAAAACTGTTTTTT

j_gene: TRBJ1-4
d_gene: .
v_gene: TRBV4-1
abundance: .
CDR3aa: CASSQESAATNEKLFF
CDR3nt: TGCGCCAGCAGCCAAGAGTCGGCGGCAACTAATGAAAAACTGTTTTTT

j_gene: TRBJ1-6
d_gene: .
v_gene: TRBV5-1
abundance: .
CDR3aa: CASSLVPGSSYNSPLHF
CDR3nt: TGCGCCAGCAGCTTGGTTCCAGGGAGCTCCTATAATTCACCCCTCCACTTT

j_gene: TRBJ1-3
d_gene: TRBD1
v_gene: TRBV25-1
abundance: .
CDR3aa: CASTLAPGQSSGNTIYF
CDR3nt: TGTGCCAGCACCTTGGCCCCGGGACAGTCCTCTGGAAACACCATATATTTT

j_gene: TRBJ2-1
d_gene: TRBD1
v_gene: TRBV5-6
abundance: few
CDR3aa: CASSSDRESHNEQFF
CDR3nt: TGTGCCAGCAGCTCCGACAGGGAATCCCACAATGAGCAGTTCTTC

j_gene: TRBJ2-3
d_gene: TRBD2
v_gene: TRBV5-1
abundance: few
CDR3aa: CASSLEPGTSGRDTQYF
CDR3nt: TGCGCCAGCAGCTTGGAGCCCGGGACTAGCGGGAGGGATACGCAGTATTTT

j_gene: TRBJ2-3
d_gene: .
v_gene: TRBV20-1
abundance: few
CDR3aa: CSARDHGDAQYF
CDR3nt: TGCAGTGCTAGAGATCATGGGGACGCGCAGTATTTT

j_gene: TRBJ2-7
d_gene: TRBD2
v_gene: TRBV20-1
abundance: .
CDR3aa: CSAPTSGPYEQYF
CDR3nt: TGCAGTGCCCCGACTAGCGGGCCCTACGAGCAGTACTTC

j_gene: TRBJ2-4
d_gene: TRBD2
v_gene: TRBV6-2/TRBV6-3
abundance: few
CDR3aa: CASSPSGGANIQYF
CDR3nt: TGTGCCAGCAGTCCTAGCGGGGGGGCAAACATTCAGTACTTC

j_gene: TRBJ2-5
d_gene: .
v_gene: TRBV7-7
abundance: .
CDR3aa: CASSSIPGPRSETQYF
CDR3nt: TGTGCTAGCAGCTCAATCCCCGGGCCCCGGTCAGAGACCCAGTACTTC

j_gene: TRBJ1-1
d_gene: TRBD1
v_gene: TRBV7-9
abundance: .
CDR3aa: CASTLPGQGIAEAFF
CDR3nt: TGTGCCAGCACCCTACCGGGACAGGGGATCGCTGAAGCTTTCTTT

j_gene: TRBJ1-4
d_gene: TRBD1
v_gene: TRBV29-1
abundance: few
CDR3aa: CSVEDPGQGTEKLFF
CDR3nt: TGCAGCGTTGAAGATCCCGGACAGGGGACTGAAAAACTGTTTTTT

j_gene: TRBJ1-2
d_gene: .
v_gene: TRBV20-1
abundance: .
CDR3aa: CSATGQSYTF
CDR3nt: TGCAGTGCCACCGGACAGTCCTACACCTTC

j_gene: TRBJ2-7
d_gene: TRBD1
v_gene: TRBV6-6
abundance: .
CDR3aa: CASSYPDRGNSEQYF
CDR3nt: TGTGCCAGCAGTTACCCGGACAGGGGAAATTCCGAGCAGTACTTC

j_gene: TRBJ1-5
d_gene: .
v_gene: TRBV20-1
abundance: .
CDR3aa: CSARDNAYSNQPQHF
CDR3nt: TGCAGTGCTAGAGATAATGCTTATAGCAATCAGCCCCAGCATTTT

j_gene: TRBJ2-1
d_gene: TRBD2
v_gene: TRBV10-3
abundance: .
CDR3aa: CAIGTSGDNEQFF
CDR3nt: TGTGCCATTGGGACTAGCGGGGACAATGAGCAGTTCTTC

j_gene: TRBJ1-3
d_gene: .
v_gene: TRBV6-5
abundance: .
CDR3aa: CASSYTPQGSSGNTIYF
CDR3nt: TGTGCCAGCAGTTACACCCCCCAGGGGAGCTCTGGAAACACCATATATTTT

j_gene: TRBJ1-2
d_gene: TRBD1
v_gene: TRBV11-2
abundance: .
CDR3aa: CASSLPGQIYGYTF
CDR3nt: TGTGCCAGCAGCTTACCGGGACAGATCTATGGCTACACCTTC

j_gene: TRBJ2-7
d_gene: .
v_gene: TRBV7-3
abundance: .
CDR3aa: CASSLSRAGPYEQYF
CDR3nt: TGTGCCAGCAGCCTTAGCCGAGCGGGCCCCTACGAGCAGTACTTC

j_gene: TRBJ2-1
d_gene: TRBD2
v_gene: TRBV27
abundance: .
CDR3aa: CASRTAGVVNEQFF
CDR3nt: TGTGCCAGCAGAACAGCGGGAGTCGTGAATGAGCAGTTCTTC

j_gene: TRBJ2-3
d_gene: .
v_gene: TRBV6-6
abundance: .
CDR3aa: CASTEGASEPYTQYF
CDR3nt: TGTGCCAGCACGGAGGGGGCTTCGGAACCTTATACGCAGTATTTT

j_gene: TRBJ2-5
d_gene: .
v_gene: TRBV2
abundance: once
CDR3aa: CASSRRGSRQETQYF
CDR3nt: TGTGCCAGCAGTCGAAGGGGGAGTAGGCAAGAGACCCAGTACTTC